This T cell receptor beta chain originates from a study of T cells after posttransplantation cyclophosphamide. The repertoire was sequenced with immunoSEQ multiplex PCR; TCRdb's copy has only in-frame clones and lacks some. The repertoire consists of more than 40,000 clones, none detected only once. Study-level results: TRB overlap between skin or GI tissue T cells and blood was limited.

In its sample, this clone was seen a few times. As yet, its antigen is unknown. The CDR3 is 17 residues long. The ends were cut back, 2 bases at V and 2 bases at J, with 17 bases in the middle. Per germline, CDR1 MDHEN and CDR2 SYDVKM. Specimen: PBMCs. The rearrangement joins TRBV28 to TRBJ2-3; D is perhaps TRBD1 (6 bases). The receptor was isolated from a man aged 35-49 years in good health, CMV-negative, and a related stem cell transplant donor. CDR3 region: CASSLGNRGQITDTQYF. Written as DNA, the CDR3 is TGTGCCAGCAGTTTAGGGAATCGGGGACAAATCACAGATACGCAGTATTTT. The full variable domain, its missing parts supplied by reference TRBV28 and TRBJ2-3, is DVKVTQSSRYLVKRTGEKVFLECVQDMDHENMFWYRQDPGLGLRLIYFSYDVKMKEKGDIPEGYSVSREKKERFSLILESASTNQTSMYLCASSLGNRGQITDTQYFGPGTRLTVL.